The 29 T cell receptor beta chains presented below share a single source sample, sequenced in a study of blood T cell repertoires in COVID-19. Libraries were prepared by immunoSEQ multiplex PCR; TCRdb keeps only in-frame clonotypes and omits some of them. The repertoire has 90,000 to 110,000 clones, around 81% of them found once; the top ten carry 30% to 45%. Sequencing input: peripheral blood. The receptors derive from a man older than 75 with acute or convalescent COVID-19.

The V call is TRBV2, the J call TRBJ1-4; D remains ambiguous. Germline V gene sequence: CDR1 SNHLY, CDR2 FYNNEI. The CDR3 sequence is 14 residues long. The V end lost 7 bases, the J end lost 0 bases, and 9 bases lay between the germline ends. CDR3 region: CASTWQSTNEKLFF. The CDR3 DNA reads as TGTGCCAGCACGTGGCAGTCAACTAATGAAAAACTGTTTTTT.

This chain connects TRBV28 to TRBJ1-5, with D unresolved. Between the trimmed V and J ends, which lost 3 bases and 6 bases, there was a span of 9 bases. The CDR3 sequence is 13 residues long. Germline assignment: CDR1 MDHEN and CDR2 SYDVKM. CDR3 DNA sequence: TGTGCCAGCAGTTTTCAGGTATTTCAGCCCCAGCATTTT. Amino acid sequence: CASSFQVFQPQHF.

The chain has TRBV6-6 and TRBJ1-2, with TRBD1 matching 7 bases. CDR1 and CDR2 from the germline V gene are MNHNY and SVGAGI (reference sequence). This CDR3 spans 16 amino acids. Unmatched junction bases numbered 9, after V lost 2 bases and J lost 3 bases. In DNA form, the CDR3 reads TGTGCCAGCAGTTACGGGGGACAGAGGGGTTACTATGGCTACACCTTC. As protein: CASSYGGQRGYYGYTF.

In this sample, this clone turned up once. The chain joins TRBV19 to TRBJ1-1; D gene ambiguous. Per the germline V gene, CDR1 is LNHDA and CDR2 is SQIVND (reference sequence). The CDR3 loop spans 13 amino acids. Trimming took 6 bases from V and 2 from J, leaving 10 bases between them. CDR3 in DNA: TGTGCCAGTAGCGCGCAGACTAACACTGAAGCTTTCTTT. It specifies CASSAQTNTEAFF.

This clone was seen a handful of times. The chain uses TRBV28 and TRBJ1-2; D not certain. The germline V and J ends were trimmed by 5 bases and 4 bases, with 8 bases remaining between them. Germline CDR1 and CDR2: MDHEN and SYDVKM. The CDR3 is made up of 12 amino acids. The CDR3 is CASSPQSYGYTF. CDR3 nucleotide sequence: TGTGCCAGCAGTCCACAGAGCTATGGCTACACCTTC.

The V and J genes are TRBV5-1 and TRBJ2-5; 9 bases align to TRBD1. After removal of 2 bases from V and 3 bases from J, the junction contained 2 bases not matched to a gene. Germline V gene lookup returns CDR1 SGHRS and CDR2 YFSETQ. The CDR3 has 14 amino acids. The CDR3 loop reads CASSLGQGKETQYF. In DNA form, the CDR3 reads TGCGCCAGCAGCTTAGGACAGGGGAAAGAGACCCAGTACTTC.

The V and J genes are TRBV30 and TRBJ1-2; D unresolved. V shed 0 bases and J shed 0 bases, with 11 bases lying between them. Germline assignment: CDR1 GTSNPN and CDR2 SVGIG (reference sequence). The CDR3 is made up of 15 amino acids. CDR3 amino acids: CAWSVPRLANYGYTF. CDR3 DNA sequence: TGTGCCTGGAGTGTACCCCGCCTAGCTAACTATGGCTACACCTTC.

The chain carries TRBV7-6 and TRBJ2-1; 7 bases line up with TRBD1. CDR3 size: 20 residues. Germline V CDR1 and CDR2: SGHVS, FNYEAQ. The V and J ends lost 4 bases and 0 bases, in that order; junction bases with no gene match: 18. The CDR3 DNA reads as TGTGCCAGCAGCTCGTTAGGGGCCGGAGAGGCAGGGGGCTCCTACAATGAGCAGTTCTTC. Amino acid sequence: CASSSLGAGEAGGSYNEQFF. Looking up the rest from reference TRBV7-6 and TRBJ2-1 gives the full variable domain: GAGVSQSPRYKVTKRGQDVALRCDPISGHVSLYWYRQALGQGPEFLTYFNYEAQQDKSGLPNDRFSAERPEGSISTLTIQRTEQRDSAMYRCASSSLGAGEAGGSYNEQFFGPGTRLTVL.

The rearrangement uses TRBV18 and TRBJ2-1, with D perhaps matching TRBD2 (5 bases). V was clipped by 4 bases and J by 4 bases, with 8 bases between them. Germline-derived CDR1 and CDR2 are KGHSH and LQKENI. This CDR3 has 13 residues. CDR3 nucleotides: TGTGCCAGCTCACTAGGACTTTACAATGAGCAGTTCTTC. This codes for CASSLGLYNEQFF.

This chain connects TRBV28 to TRBJ1-3; no firm D call. CDR1 is MDHEN and CDR2 is SYDVKM in the germline V gene. This CDR3 is built from 13 residues. V dropped 3 bases and J dropped 0 bases, with 3 bases sitting between them. The CDR3 is CASSFISGNTIYF. CDR3 in DNA: TGTGCCAGCAGTTTTATCTCTGGAAACACCATATATTTT.

This clone was seen a handful of times. The chain has TRBV5-1 and TRBJ2-6; perhaps TRBD1 as D (7 bases). Per the germline V gene, CDR1 is SGHRS and CDR2 is YFSETQ. This CDR3 is built from 17 residues. V was pared by 5 bases and J by 4 bases, with 19 bases between. CDR3 amino acids: CASRREQGRSGANVLTF. The CDR3 DNA reads as TGCGCCAGCAGGCGTGAACAGGGGAGGTCAGGGGCCAACGTCCTGACTTTC.

The chain combines TRBV18 with TRBJ1-4; the match to TRBD1 covers 9 bases. Germline CDR1 and CDR2: KGHSH and LQKENI. The ends lost 5 bases at V and 1 base at J; junction bases unmatched: 5. The CDR3 is made up of 16 amino acids. As DNA, the CDR3 is TGTGCCAGCTCATTACCGGGACAGGGAACTAATGAAAAACTGTTTTTT. Protein: CASSLPGQGTNEKLFF.

This sequence joins TRBV5-1 and TRBJ1-2, with TRBD1 identical over 8 bases. This CDR3 contains 12 residues. Germline CDR1 and CDR2: SGHRS and YFSETQ. V was pared by 4 bases and J by 8 bases, with 4 bases of the junction left unmatched. The CDR3 bases are TGCGCCAGCAGCCGGGACAGGAGCGGCTACACCTTC. Its translation: CASSRDRSGYTF.

This clone was seen more than once but under ten times. The chain recombines TRBV5-6 with TRBJ2-2; 14 bases match TRBD2. The CDR3 sequence is 16 residues long. The germline CDR1 and CDR2 sequences are SGHDT and YYEEEE. With 4 bases clipped from V and 5 bases from J, the junction kept 4 bases outside the gene matches. CDR3 in amino acids: CASSPGLAGETGELFF. The CDR3, as DNA: TGTGCCAGCAGCCCGGGACTAGCGGGAGAAACCGGGGAGCTGTTTTTT.

The V call is TRBV29-1, the J call TRBJ2-3; D possibly corresponds to TRBD2 (6 bases). CDR3 size: 12 residues. V lost 6 bases and J lost 4, with 11 bases in between. Germline CDR1 SQVTM, CDR2 ANQGSEA. DNA for the CDR3: TGCAGCGTCGCTTGGGGGGCAGATACGCAGTATTTT. Translation: CSVAWGADTQYF.

The rearrangement joins TRBV11-2 to TRBJ1-2; D is unresolved. The germline V gene encodes CDR1 SGHAT and CDR2 FQNNGV. This CDR3 contains 14 residues. V gave up 1 base and J gave up 8 bases, with 14 bases separating them. The CDR3 is CASSLVSGSGGYTF. The CDR3 DNA is TGTGCCAGCAGCTTAGTATCCGGGAGTGGAGGCTACACCTTC.

The chain joins TRBV5-1 to TRBJ1-1; possibly TRBD1 for D (5 bases). V gave up 4 bases and J gave up 3 bases, with 10 bases separating them. This CDR3 contains 13 residues. Germline V gene data show CDR1 as SGHRS and CDR2 as YFSETQ. In nucleotides, the CDR3 is TGCGCCAGCAGCGGCGGGACTTACACTGAAGCTTTCTTT. This encodes CASSGGTYTEAFF.

This clone was detected once. The chain employs TRBV11-2 and TRBJ1-1; no firm D call. V dropped 5 bases and J dropped 0 bases, with 7 bases sitting between them. Germline values: CDR1 SGHAT, CDR2 FQNNGV. The CDR3 runs to 13 residues. DNA of the CDR3: TGTGCCAGCAGCGTTCATTTGAACACTGAAGCTTTCTTT. Translation: CASSVHLNTEAFF.

The chain has TRBV5-1 and TRBJ1-1; 8 positions agree with TRBD1. CDR1 and CDR2 from the germline V gene are SGHRS and YFSETQ. J was trimmed by 9 bases and V by 0 bases; bases with no gene match: 10. This CDR3 region has 15 residues. The CDR3 here is CASSLENPGGAKAFF. The CDR3 DNA reads as TGCGCCAGCAGCTTGGAAAACCCAGGGGGCGCGAAAGCTTTCTTT.

This chain uses TRBV27 with TRBJ1-5; 8 bases agree with TRBD1. The germline V gene has CDR1 MNHEY and CDR2 SMNVEV (reference sequence). The CDR3 totals 15 residues. The V segment lost 5 bases and the J segment 4 bases; nucleotides outside the gene matches: 7. The DNA for the CDR3 is TGTGCCAGCAGTCCACGACAGGGGCGAAATCAGCCCCAGCATTTT. Amino acid sequence: CASSPRQGRNQPQHF.

The chain employs TRBV4-3 and TRBJ2-7, with 8 bases matching TRBD2. This CDR3 comprises 17 residues. V was clipped by 1 base and J by 2 bases; unmatched bases: 10. CDR1 LGHNA and CDR2 YSLEER come from the germline V gene. Here the CDR3 reads CASSQGLAGNLAYEQYF. CDR3 sequence (DNA): TGCGCCAGCAGCCAAGGCCTAGCGGGTAATCTAGCCTACGAGCAGTACTTC.

This clone was found once. This chain connects TRBV5-1 to TRBJ1-4; no definite D call. The CDR3 loop spans 15 amino acids. Germline V gene lookup returns CDR1 SGHRS and CDR2 YFSETQ. V lost 1 base and J lost 4, with 11 bases in between. CDR3 residues: CASSLLAGFNEKLFF. In DNA form, the CDR3 reads TGCGCCAGCAGCTTGCTAGCCGGGTTTAATGAAAAACTGTTTTTT.

The chain is built from TRBV5-1 and TRBJ1-4, with 7 bases lining up with TRBD1. This CDR3 comprises 15 residues. V lost 0 bases to trimming and J lost 10 bases; unmatched junction nucleotides: 9. Per the germline V gene, CDR1 is SGHRS and CDR2 is YFSETQ. The CDR3 nucleotides are TGCGCCAGCAGCTTGGATACGGGACAGACGGGAAAACTGTTTTTT. This translates into CASSLDTGQTGKLFF.

The chain links TRBV7-2 to TRBJ2-3; D is perhaps TRBD1 (6 bases). Looked up from germline, CDR1 is SGHTA and CDR2 is FQGNSA. The CDR3 is 15 residues long. V was shortened by 4 bases and J by 5 bases, with 16 bases between the two germline ends. This CDR3 reads CASSSASTGRDTQYF. CDR3 bases: TGTGCCAGCAGCTCCGCGTCGACAGGCCGAGATACGCAGTATTTT.

The chain couples TRBV25-1 to TRBJ2-3; no definite D call. CDR3 length equals 14 residues. Germline CDR1 and CDR2: MGHDK and SYGVNS. Trimming left V 3 bases short and J 3 bases short, with 10 bases between. This chain's CDR3 is CASSEPQSTDTQYF. The CDR3 nucleotides read TGTGCCAGCAGTGAGCCGCAGTCGACAGATACGCAGTATTTT.

With respect to this clone: A read error may account for a junction end that differs from germline. The rearrangement joins TRBV7-7 to TRBJ2-5; D remains ambiguous. Germline CDR1 and CDR2: SSHAT and FNYEAQ (reference sequence). The CDR3 consists of 12 residues. CDR3 protein: CASSLVGETQYF. Here the CDR3 DNA reads TGTGCTAGCAGCTTAGTCGGAGAGACCCAGTACTTC.

The chain joins TRBV3-1 (or the pseudogene TRBV3-2) to TRBJ1-4, with D uncertain. V was pared by 4 bases and J by 7 bases, with 16 bases between. The germline gives CDR1 LGHDT, CDR2 YNNKEL (reference sequence). This CDR3 spans 15 amino acids. CDR3 sequence reads: CASSPSTPRSEKLFF. The CDR3, as DNA: TGTGCCAGCAGCCCGTCGACCCCCCGGAGTGAAAAACTGTTTTTT.

This chain links TRBV18 with TRBJ2-5; 8 nucleotides match TRBD1. This CDR3 has 16 amino acids. The J segment lost 1 base and the V segment lost 5 bases, leaving 9 bases of the junction unmatched. In germline, CDR1 is KGHSH, CDR2 LQKENI. Here the CDR3 reads CASSRQQGVAQETQYF. For the CDR3, the DNA is TGTGCCAGCTCAAGACAACAGGGGGTAGCCCAAGAGACCCAGTACTTC.

This chain connects TRBV28 to TRBJ2-3; 10 positions agree with TRBD2. J gave up 1 base and V 6 bases, and 7 bases lay outside the gene matches. This CDR3 is built from 16 residues. Per the germline V gene, CDR1 is MDHEN and CDR2 is SYDVKM. CDR3 in DNA: TGTGCCAGCAGCCGCTCCGGGACTAGCGGCACAGATACGCAGTATTTT. As protein: CASSRSGTSGTDTQYF.